This TCR beta chain was documented in a study of cytotoxic CD8 clonotypes in ibrutinib-treated CLL. Remarks on this clone: The target antigen is unknown.

Cryopreserved PBMCs provided around 1.9 micrograms of genomic DNA for the TCR beta libraries. Data came from immunoSEQ multiplex PCR; TCRdb stores just in-frame clones and leaves some out. The sample has about 97,000 clones, roughly three quarters seen once. Study results and caveats: Sampling of sustained-remission and progressing patients occurred at differing times.

The germline V gene has CDR1 SGHVS and CDR2 FNYEAQ. The V end lost 0 bases, the J end lost 3 bases, and 11 bases lay between the germline ends. The CDR3 totals 15 residues. The V gene is TRBV7-6, the J gene TRBJ1-1, with D hard to call. The source material was PBMCs, sampled after 24 months of ibrutinib treatment. This receptor was taken from a human donor with chronic lymphocytic leukemia. For the CDR3, the DNA is TGTGCCAGCAGCTTAGCACACTCTGGGGACACTGAAGCTTTCTTT. It specifies CASSLAHSGDTEAFF.